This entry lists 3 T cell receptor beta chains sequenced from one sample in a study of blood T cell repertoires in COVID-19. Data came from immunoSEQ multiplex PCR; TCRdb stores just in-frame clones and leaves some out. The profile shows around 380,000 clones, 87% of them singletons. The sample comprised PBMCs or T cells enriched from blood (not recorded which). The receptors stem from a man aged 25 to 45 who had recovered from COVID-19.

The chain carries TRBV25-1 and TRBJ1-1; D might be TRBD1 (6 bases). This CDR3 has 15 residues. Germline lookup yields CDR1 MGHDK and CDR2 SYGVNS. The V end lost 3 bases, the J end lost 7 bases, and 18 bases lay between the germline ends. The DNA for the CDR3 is TGTGCCAGCAGTGACCCCGGCCGGGACAAATATGAAGCTTTCTTT. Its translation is CASSDPGRDKYEAFF.

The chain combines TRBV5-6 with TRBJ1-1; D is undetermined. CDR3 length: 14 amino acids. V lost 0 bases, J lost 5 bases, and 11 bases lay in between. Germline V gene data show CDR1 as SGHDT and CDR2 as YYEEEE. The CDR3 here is CASSLGALRTEAFF. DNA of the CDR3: TGTGCCAGCAGCTTGGGGGCCCTAAGGACTGAAGCTTTCTTT.

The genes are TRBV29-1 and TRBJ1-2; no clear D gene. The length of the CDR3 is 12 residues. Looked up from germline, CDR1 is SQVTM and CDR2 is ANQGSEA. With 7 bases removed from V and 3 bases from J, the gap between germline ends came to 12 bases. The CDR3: CSDMGSDYGYTF. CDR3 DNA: TGCAGCGATATGGGCTCCGACTATGGCTACACCTTC.